The 17 T cell receptor beta chains presented below share a single source sample, sequenced in a study of post-analysis software for immune sequencing data. Overall study results and limits: The five TRBV segments detected at higher frequency in patients than in controls included TRBV5-6, TRBV5-1 and TRBV20-1.

Each TCR beta cDNA library carried unique molecular identifiers. TCRdb called the PCR reads again in MiXCR, with one record for every CDR3 protein. The sample carries some 240,000 distinct CDR3 sequences, 36% recorded once. Their target antigens are unknown. What was sequenced was blood. All receptors derive from a girl aged 10-17 years with multiple sclerosis.

This clonotype was recorded a few times. A clone one base away is much larger, so this may be a read error. DNA of the CDR3: TGTGCCAGCAGCTTAGCCAGCGGGGCCGCGGGAGATACGCAGTATTTT. Protein product: CASSLASGAAGDTQYF. V and J are TRBV7-2 and TRBJ2-3, with TRBD2 matching 7 bases. The junction had 8 bases not matched to a gene; V was cut back by 0 bases and J by 5 bases. The length of the CDR3 is 16 residues. Per the germline V gene, CDR1 is SGHTA and CDR2 is FQGNSA.

Points on this clonotype: A much larger clone lies a single base off, so this may be a read error. J is TRBJ1-5 and V is TRBV4-1, with D perhaps matching TRBD1 (6 bases). This CDR3 region has 17 residues. V lost 3 bases, J lost 5 bases, and 20 bases lay in between. From germline, CDR1 is MGHRA and CDR2 YSYEKL. In nucleotides, the CDR3 is TGCGCCAGCAGCCAGACAGGACGGGAGGGGTTTTATCAGCCCCAGCATTTT. It encodes CASSQTGREGFYQPQHF.

About this clonotype: A much larger clone differs by one base, so this may be a read error. The gene calls are TRBV12-3 or TRBV12-4 and TRBJ2-7; no definite D call. V lost 5 bases, J lost 10 bases, and 15 bases lay in between. The CDR3 covers 12 residues. CDR3 residues: CASSRIQEAQYF. CDR3 bases: TGTGCCAGCAGTCGCATCCAAGAGGCCCAGTACTTC.

Concerning this clonotype itself: A single base separates this from a much larger clone, so it may be a read error. The chain joins TRBV29-1 to TRBJ2-3; D is unclear. The germline V gene has CDR1 SQVTM and CDR2 ANQGSEA. The CDR3 has 13 residues. The V gene lost 5 bases and the J gene lost 1 base, with 10 bases spanning the gap. CDR3 residues: CSVFRGGTDTQYF. The CDR3 coding sequence is TGCAGCGTTTTCAGAGGCGGCACAGATACGCAGTATTTT.

To note about this clonotype: The CDR3 does not end in the conserved phenylalanine or tryptophan, so this is likely a read error. The chain uses TRBV12-3 or TRBV12-4 and TRBJ2-3; the D gene is possibly TRBD1 (6 bases). The CDR3 loop spans 15 amino acids. V was cut by 6 bases and J by 11 bases, with 24 bases left in between. CDR3: CASSPTGFSTDVQYS. DNA for the CDR3: TGTGCCAGCAGCCCGACAGGATTTAGCACAGATGTGCAGTATTCT.

The gene calls are TRBV5-1 and TRBJ2-5; D is possibly TRBD1 (5 bases). The CDR3 is 14 amino acids. Germline V gene data show CDR1 as SGHRS and CDR2 as YFSETQ. V lost 0 bases and J lost 5, with 11 bases in between. CDR3 in DNA: TGCGCCAGCAGCTTGGGGGGCCCAGAGGAGACCCAGTACTTC. Translated: CASSLGGPEETQYF.

The genes are TRBV11-2 and TRBJ2-2; tentative D call: TRBD2 (6 bases). With 10 bases removed from V and 0 bases from J, the gap between germline ends came to 18 bases. In germline, CDR1 is SGHAT, CDR2 FQNNGV. This CDR3 has 16 residues. The CDR3 region is CATKGGGLANTGELFF. The CDR3 DNA reads as TGTGCCACGAAAGGTGGGGGACTCGCGAACACCGGGGAGCTGTTTTTT.

This clonotype has ten or more counts. The rearrangement joins TRBV12-5 to TRBJ2-2, with no clear D. The length of the CDR3 is 12 residues. Between the trimmed V and J ends, which lost 7 bases and 6 bases, there was a span of 9 bases. Germline V gene data show CDR1 as LGHNT and CDR2 as FRNRAP. The CDR3 DNA is TGTGCTAGTGCCGCGAAGGCCGGGGAGCTGTTTTTT. Its protein is CASAAKAGELFF.

This clonotype was seen a handful of times. In DNA form, the CDR3 reads TGTGCCAGCAGGCTTAGCGAGAACACTGAAGCTTTCTTT. It encodes CASRLSENTEAFF. The gene calls are TRBV7-2 and TRBJ1-1; no reliable D call. The length of the CDR3 is 13 residues. V lost 6 bases, J lost 1 base, and 9 bases lay in between. Germline lookup yields CDR1 SGHTA and CDR2 FQGNSA. Using reference TRBV7-2 and TRBJ1-1 for the parts outside the CDR3, the full variable domain is GAGVSQSPSNKVTEKGKDVELRCDPISGHTALYWYRQSLGQGLEFLIYFQGNSAPDKSGLPSDRFSAERTGGSVSTLTIQRTQQEDSAVYLCASRLSENTEAFFGQGTRLTVV.

The genes are TRBV7-4 and TRBJ1-5; weak D call: TRBD1 (6 bases). CDR3 size: 15 residues. Trimming took 6 bases from V and 9 from J, leaving 21 bases between them. CDR1 is SGHVT, CDR2 SQSDAQ, per germline. The CDR3 sequence is CASSLHRDLLWPQHF. The DNA of the CDR3 is TGTGCCAGCAGTTTGCACAGGGACTTGTTGTGGCCCCAGCATTTT.

The gene calls are TRBV7-2 and TRBJ2-1; D call uncertain. Trimming removed 1 base at V and 8 bases at J, with 6 bases between. Germline V gene data show CDR1 as SGHTA and CDR2 as FQGNSA. The CDR3 sequence is 12 residues long. CDR3 nucleotides: TGTGCCAGCAGCTTAGTCCTCTATGAGCAGTTCTTC. Its translation is CASSLVLYEQFF.

V and J are TRBV29-1 and TRBJ1-1, with 10 bases lining up with TRBD1. The CDR3 is made up of 13 amino acids. Germline V gene data show CDR1 as SQVTM and CDR2 as ANQGSEA. J was trimmed by 11 bases and V by 3 bases; bases with no gene match: 9. The CDR3 sequence is CSVESDRGAWAFF. CDR3 DNA: TGCAGCGTTGAGTCGGACAGGGGGGCGTGGGCTTTCTTT.

The chain carries TRBV29-1 and TRBJ2-5, with D possibly TRBD2 on 6 matching bases. Germline assignment: CDR1 SQVTM and CDR2 ANQGSEA. V was clipped by 8 bases and J by 9 bases, with 22 bases between them. The CDR3 sequence is 13 residues long. In nucleotides, the CDR3 is TGCAGCTTGTGGTTGAACGGACGACTAGCCCAGTACTTC. Residues: CSLWLNGRLAQYF.

This clonotype was counted between two and nine times. This may come from a read error, since a much larger clone is one base off. This chain links TRBV20-1 with TRBJ2-5; D is perhaps TRBD1 (6 bases). From germline, CDR1 is DFQATT and CDR2 SNEGSKA (reference sequence). CDR3 length: 15 residues. V was cut by 1 base and J by 4 bases, with 16 bases left in between. The CDR3 nucleotides are TGCAGTGCTAGAGTCAGGAGACAGGACATAGAGACCCAGTACTTC. Translating gives CSARVRRQDIETQYF.

This clonotype was seen only a few times. The chain couples TRBV10-3 to TRBJ2-7, with a weak D call TRBD2 (5 bases). V was trimmed by 8 bases and J by 3 bases, leaving 17 bases between them. CDR1 and CDR2 (germline): ENHRY, SYGVKD. The CDR3 covers 14 residues. The CDR3 here is CAIARRAEGYEQYF. In DNA, the CDR3 is TGTGCCATCGCCCGACGGGCCGAGGGCTACGAGCAGTACTTC.

The chain is built from TRBV29-1 and TRBJ2-1, with TRBD2 identical over 9 bases. The germline gives CDR1 SQVTM, CDR2 ANQGSEA. The CDR3 length is 14 residues. The ends lost 8 bases at V and 6 bases at J; junction bases unmatched: 11. This CDR3 reads CSIAVAGGANEQFF. The CDR3 DNA reads TGCAGCATTGCAGTGGCGGGGGGGGCCAATGAGCAGTTCTTC.

The chain links TRBV20-1 to TRBJ2-1; 15 bases are shared with TRBD2. Germline-derived CDR1 and CDR2 are DFQATT and SNEGSKA (reference sequence). The CDR3 covers 17 residues. Trimming cost V 5 bases and J 1 base; bases outside gene matches: 6. The CDR3 region has the DNA TGCAGTGCTGATTCGGGACTAGCGGGAGGTTCCTACAATGAGCAGTTCTTC. This gives the protein CSADSGLAGGSYNEQFF.